One sample yielded the 15 T cell receptor beta chains listed below, sequenced in a study of blood T cell repertoires in COVID-19. The data were produced by immunoSEQ multiplex PCR, yet TCRdb's version contains in-frame clones alone and is incomplete. The sample yields 250,000 to 300,000 clones, approximately 82% seen once. Sequenced sample: peripheral blood. The receptors shown here come from a man older than 75 with acute or convalescent COVID-19.

The J gene is TRBJ2-5, the V gene TRBV12-3 or TRBV12-4, with TRBD2 as a possible D gene (6 bases). This CDR3 contains 13 residues. V lost 4 bases to trimming and J lost 3 bases, with 9 bases between them. CDR3 protein: CASSSWGEETQYF. The CDR3 bases are TGTGCCAGCAGTTCATGGGGGGAAGAGACCCAGTACTTC.

This clone was seen just once. Other DNA sequences in the same sample also yield this CDR3. The chain is built from TRBV5-6 and TRBJ2-7, with D tentatively TRBD2 (7 bases). The CDR3 consists of 13 residues. Germline CDR1 SGHDT, CDR2 YYEEEE. V gave up 3 bases and J gave up 2 bases, with 9 bases separating them. This CDR3 reads CASSWGGTYEQYF. The CDR3 DNA sequence: TGTGCCAGCAGCTGGGGGGGCACCTACGAGCAGTACTTC. The whole variable domain, filled in from reference TRBV5-6 and TRBJ2-7, reads DAGVTQSPTHLIKTRGQQVTLRCSPKSGHDTVSWYQQALGQGPQFIFQYYEEEERQRGNFPDRFSGHQFPNYSSELNVNALLLGDSALYLCASSWGGTYEQYFGPGTRLTVT.

The chain combines TRBV7-9 with TRBJ2-1, with a tentative D call TRBD2 (5 bases). V was pared by 1 base and J by 2 bases, with 12 bases between. The V gene's germline CDR1 is SEHNR and CDR2 FQNEAQ (reference sequence). The length of the CDR3 is 16 residues. CDR3: CASSLVVGATYNEQFF. DNA for the CDR3: TGTGCCAGCAGCTTAGTGGTGGGAGCAACCTACAATGAGCAGTTCTTC.

The chain has TRBV5-8 and TRBJ1-4; TRBD1 aligns across 8 bases. Germline V gives CDR1 SGHTS, CDR2 YDEGEE. Unmatched junction bases numbered 10, after V lost 7 bases and J lost 8 bases. The CDR3 sequence is 14 residues long. CDR3 coding DNA: TGTGCCAGCTCAATGATGACAGGGGTAGAAAAACTGTTTTTT. This translates into CASSMMTGVEKLFF.

The gene calls are TRBV5-1 and TRBJ1-4; 9 nucleotides match TRBD1. The germline CDR1 and CDR2 sequences are SGHRS and YFSETQ. J was trimmed by 6 bases and V by 4 bases; bases with no gene match: 4. The CDR3 covers 14 residues. The CDR3 nucleotides read TGCGCCAGCAGCCGGGGACAGGGTGATGAAAAACTGTTTTTT. This codes for CASSRGQGDEKLFF.

The CDR3 loop is CASSRELNQATGELFF. CDR3 DNA: TGTGCCAGCAGCCGGGAACTAAACCAGGCCACCGGGGAGCTGTTTTTT. This chain joins TRBV5-4 and TRBJ2-2, with TRBD2 as a possible D gene (5 bases). The CDR3 has 16 residues. Between the trimmed V and J ends, which lost 4 bases and 4 bases, there was a span of 17 bases. From germline, CDR1 is SGHNT and CDR2 YYREEE (reference sequence). The whole variable domain, remainder taken from reference TRBV5-4 and TRBJ2-2, is ETGVTQSPTHLIKTRGQQVTLRCSSQSGHNTVSWYQQALGQGPQFIFQYYREEENGRGNFPPRFSGLQFPNYSSELNVNALELDDSALYLCASSRELNQATGELFFGEGSRLTVL.

J is TRBJ1-4 and V is TRBV18; the D gene is possibly TRBD1 (6 bases). Germline CDR1 and CDR2: KGHSH and LQKENI. The CDR3 consists of 14 residues. The ends were cut back, 5 bases at V and 6 bases at J, with 13 bases in the middle. As DNA, the CDR3 is TGTGCCAGCTCAGCGGACAGAGTGCATGAAAAACTGTTTTTT. This translates into CASSADRVHEKLFF.

The chain joins TRBV7-9 to TRBJ2-5; a possible D gene is TRBD1 (6 bases). Trimming shortened V by 5 bases and J by 4 bases, and 23 bases separated the two germline ends. This CDR3 has 17 residues. CDR1 SEHNR and CDR2 FQNEAQ come from the germline V gene (reference sequence). In DNA, the CDR3 is TGTGCCAGCAGCCAACACCCCCAGGGGTTGTTGGGAGAGACCCAGTACTTC. Protein: CASSQHPQGLLGETQYF.

In its sample, this clone was seen many times. The rearrangement joins TRBV5-1 to TRBJ1-1, with D unclear. The CDR3 has 14 residues. Trimming stripped 1 base from V and 1 base from J, with 8 bases between. Germline V gene lookup returns CDR1 SGHRS and CDR2 YFSETQ. The CDR3 loop reads CASSLSARNTEAFF. The CDR3 region has the DNA TGCGCCAGCAGCTTGTCAGCGAGGAACACTGAAGCTTTCTTT.

The V call is TRBV4-2, the J call TRBJ1-5, with 8 bases fitting TRBD1. This CDR3 has 15 amino acids. Germline V gives CDR1 LGHNA, CDR2 YNFKEQ. V shed 2 bases and J 3 bases; nucleotides not matched to a gene: 3. Here the CDR3 DNA reads TGTGCCAGCAGCCAACGGACAGGGATCAATCAGCCCCAGCATTTT. It codes for CASSQRTGINQPQHF.

The chain couples TRBV7-2 to TRBJ2-1, with D maybe TRBD1 (6 bases). With 4 bases removed from V and 10 bases from J, the gap between germline ends came to 17 bases. CDR1 SGHTA and CDR2 FQGNSA come from the germline V gene. The CDR3 totals 14 residues. CDR3 in amino acids: CASSWGRFGGEQFF. CDR3 coding DNA: TGTGCCAGCAGCTGGGGGCGCTTCGGTGGGGAGCAGTTCTTC.

The chain joins TRBV11-2 to TRBJ2-3, with 9 nucleotides matching TRBD1. The CDR3 is 15 amino acids. Trimming cost V 3 bases and J 1 base; bases outside gene matches: 2. CDR1 and CDR2 (germline): SGHAT, FQNNGV. DNA of the CDR3: TGTGCCAGCAGCTTGGGACAGGGCCGCACAGATACGCAGTATTTT. This sequence encodes CASSLGQGRTDTQYF.

CDR3 DNA: TGTGCCTGGAGAGCCAGGGGGTATGAGCAGTACTTC. This translates into CAWRARGYEQYF. The J gene is TRBJ2-7, the V gene TRBV30; 7 nucleotides line up with TRBD1. V was clipped by 3 bases and J by 7 bases; unmatched bases: 6. CDR1 is GTSNPN and CDR2 is SVGIG in the germline V gene (reference sequence). This CDR3 spans 12 amino acids.

This sequence joins TRBV11-2 and TRBJ2-7, with 7 nucleotides matching TRBD1. The CDR3 length is 14 residues. J was trimmed by 5 bases and V by 1 base; bases with no gene match: 5. The germline V gene has CDR1 SGHAT and CDR2 FQNNGV. The DNA for the CDR3 is TGTGCCAGCAGCTTAGGACAGGGTGTACACGAGCAGTACTTC. This gives the protein CASSLGQGVHEQYF.

V usage is TRBV4-1 and J usage is TRBJ1-1; maybe TRBD1 (5 bases). Germline CDR1 and CDR2: MGHRA and YSYEKL. The CDR3 is 13 amino acids. V was pared by 6 bases and J by 10 bases, with 18 bases between. This chain's CDR3 is CASRELGWGGAFF. The CDR3 DNA follows: TGCGCCAGCAGGGAGTTGGGATGGGGGGGAGCTTTCTTT.